Shown below are 19 T cell receptor beta chains from a single sample sequenced in a study of cytomegalovirus exposure and HLA in healthy donors. It was with 60 Vbeta and 13 Jbeta primers that the PCR ran. Here immunoSEQ multiplex PCR was the method, and the copy in TCRdb shows in-frame clones only, minus some. In the table there are around 130,000 clones, 80% of which are singletons. The sample was PBMCs. The receptors derive from a man younger than 40 in good health and CMV-seronegative.

The rearrangement links TRBV29-1 to TRBJ2-5; a possible D gene is TRBD1 (6 bases). The germline V and J ends were trimmed by 2 bases and 1 base, with 11 bases remaining between them. This CDR3 spans 14 amino acids. The germline gives CDR1 SQVTM, CDR2 ANQGSEA. For the CDR3, the DNA is TGCAGCGTTGAATGGACAGACGTCCAAGAGACCCAGTACTTC. Amino acids: CSVEWTDVQETQYF.

This chain connects TRBV11-2 to TRBJ1-3, with D tentatively TRBD1 (5 bases). Germline values: CDR1 SGHAT, CDR2 FQNNGV. Deletions cut 5 bases from V and 4 bases from J, with 21 bases between. This CDR3 has 17 residues. CDR3 sequence: CASSPLRGEQSGNTIYF. CDR3 DNA sequence: TGTGCCAGCAGCCCTCTCCGGGGGGAACAATCCGGAAACACCATATATTTT.

This rearrangement joins TRBV7-8 to TRBJ2-1, with 8 positions matching TRBD2. With 5 bases clipped from V and 6 bases from J, the junction kept 12 bases outside the gene matches. CDR3 length: 16 residues. Germline-derived CDR1 and CDR2 are SGHVS and FQNEAQ. In DNA form, the CDR3 reads TGTGCCAGCAGCCCGAGGACTAGCCTCCTGTCCAATGAGCAGTTCTTC. This gives the protein CASSPRTSLLSNEQFF.

The CDR3 is CASSPAGTSGTGELFF. The CDR3 coding sequence is TGTGCCAGCAGCCCGGCCGGGACTAGCGGGACCGGGGAGCTGTTTTTT. The chain links TRBV7-2 to TRBJ2-2; 12 bases are shared with TRBD2. Germline V lookup: CDR1 SGHTA, CDR2 FQGNSA. V dropped 5 bases and J dropped 5; count of bases not matched to a gene: 6. The CDR3 has 16 residues.

V gene TRBV5-1 combines with J gene TRBJ1-1; D is unclear. Trimming shortened V by 6 bases and J by 1 base, and 13 bases separated the two germline ends. The CDR3 runs to 14 residues. Germline CDR1 reads SGHRS; CDR2 reads YFSETQ. In DNA, the CDR3 is TGCGCCAGCACCCCTTTAGAAGAGAACACTGAAGCTTTCTTT. It codes for CASTPLEENTEAFF.

The CDR3 nucleotides are TGTGCCAGCAGCCCGGCGGGGAGCTCCTACGAGCAGTACTTC. Protein: CASSPAGSSYEQYF. The V and J genes are TRBV6-5 and TRBJ2-5, with D tentatively TRBD2 (6 bases). The J call is doubtful: the DNA matches TRBJ2-7 better. The V gene's germline CDR1 is MNHEY and CDR2 SVGAGI. This CDR3 has 14 amino acids.

The V call is TRBV19, the J call TRBJ1-1; tentative D call: TRBD1 (5 bases). Germline CDR1 LNHDA, CDR2 SQIVND (reference sequence). Trimming took off 1 base at V and 0 bases at J, with 12 bases between the two ends. This CDR3 spans 16 amino acids. The CDR3 DNA follows: TGTGCCAGTAGTATAGGATGGCAGGGCCTGAACACTGAAGCTTTCTTT. The encoded protein is CASSIGWQGLNTEAFF.

This chain links TRBV10-3 with TRBJ2-5, with TRBD1 matching over 9 bases. The germline V gene has CDR1 ENHRY and CDR2 SYGVKD. Unmatched junction bases numbered 5, after V lost 4 bases and J lost 5 bases. CDR3 length: 14 residues. The CDR3 spells CAISGTGAGETQYF. The CDR3, as DNA: TGTGCCATCAGTGGGACAGGGGCGGGGGAGACCCAGTACTTC.

The J gene is TRBJ1-1, the V gene TRBV25-1; 7 bases are shared with TRBD1. Trimming at V came to 4 bases and at J to 3 bases, leaving 2 bases not matched to a gene. The CDR3 loop spans 13 amino acids. Germline assignment: CDR1 MGHDK and CDR2 SYGVNS. CDR3: CASSGQGDTEAFF. CDR3 DNA sequence: TGTGCCAGCAGTGGTCAGGGGGACACTGAAGCTTTCTTT.

The V and J genes are TRBV7-2 and TRBJ2-7; D unclear. Germline lookup yields CDR1 SGHTA and CDR2 FQGNSA. Between the trimmed V and J ends, which lost 5 bases and 3 bases, there was a span of 11 bases. There are 13 residues in the CDR3. The CDR3 DNA sequence: TGTGCCAGCAGCCCACTCCCCTTCTACGAGCAGTACTTC. It codes for CASSPLPFYEQYF. The variable domain in full, completed from reference TRBV7-2 and TRBJ2-7, reads GAGVSQSPSNKVTEKGKDVELRCDPISGHTALYWYRQSLGQGLEFLIYFQGNSAPDKSGLPSDRFSAERTGGSVSTLTIQRTQQEDSAVYLCASSPLPFYEQYFGPGTRLTVT.

This sequence joins TRBV10-2 and TRBJ2-7; possible D gene TRBD1, 6 bases. With 8 bases removed from V and 3 bases from J, the gap between germline ends came to 14 bases. Germline V CDR1 and CDR2: WSHSY, SAAADI. CDR3 length equals 13 residues. CDR3 loop: CASRTATYYEQYF. CDR3 DNA: TGCGCCAGCCGGACAGCGACTTACTACGAGCAGTACTTC.

The chain links TRBV28 to TRBJ2-7; 7 nucleotides match TRBD1. CDR3 length equals 12 residues. Unmatched junction bases numbered 2, after V lost 5 bases and J lost 4 bases. Germline V gene sequence: CDR1 MDHEN, CDR2 SYDVKM. The CDR3 loop reads CASSTGVYEQYF. The CDR3 DNA reads TGTGCCAGCAGTACAGGGGTTTACGAGCAGTACTTC.

This chain links TRBV6-5 with TRBJ2-7; the D gene is possibly TRBD2 (7 bases). Trimming shortened V by 0 bases and J by 2 bases, and 11 bases separated the two germline ends. This CDR3 contains 15 residues. Germline V gene lookup returns CDR1 MNHEY and CDR2 SVGAGI. CDR3 in amino acids: CASSYSWEGAYEQYF. CDR3 coding DNA: TGTGCCAGCAGTTACTCGTGGGAGGGGGCCTACGAGCAGTACTTC.

This clone appeared a single time. The V call is TRBV5-1, the J call TRBJ1-3, with 8 nucleotides matching TRBD1. The junction had 4 bases not matched to a gene; V was cut back by 4 bases and J by 4 bases. The CDR3 is made up of 14 amino acids. CDR1 and CDR2 (germline): SGHRS, YFSETQ. The CDR3 coding sequence is TGCGCCAGCAGCCCGCAGGGGGCCGGAAACACCATATATTTT. This gives the protein CASSPQGAGNTIYF.

V usage is TRBV6-1 and J usage is TRBJ1-2; D remains unclear. Trimming took 3 bases from V and 2 from J, leaving 7 bases between them. The CDR3 contains 13 residues. Germline values: CDR1 MNHNS, CDR2 SASEGT. DNA for the CDR3: TGTGCCAGCAGTGACCGGGTCAACTATGGCTACACCTTC. Residues: CASSDRVNYGYTF.

This clone was detected only once. J is TRBJ1-5 and V is TRBV5-5; D not certain. Germline values: CDR1 SGHKS, CDR2 YYEKEE (reference sequence). The CDR3 contains 18 residues. Trimming shortened V by 3 bases and J by 0 bases, and 19 bases separated the two germline ends. DNA of the CDR3: TGTGCCAGCAGCTCTCTCACAGAGTCTCCCAGTAGCAATCAGCCCCAGCATTTT. Its translation: CASSSLTESPSSNQPQHF.

The genes are TRBV28 and TRBJ2-1, with D tentatively TRBD1 (7 bases). There are 15 residues in the CDR3. The germline V gene encodes CDR1 MDHEN and CDR2 SYDVKM. V shed 2 bases and J shed 7 bases, with 15 bases lying between them. The DNA of the CDR3 is TGTGCCAGCAGTTTAGAGCAGGGGGGAACGAATGAGCAGTTCTTC. Protein: CASSLEQGGTNEQFF. Combining the CDR3 with reference TRBV28 and TRBJ2-1 gives the whole variable domain DVKVTQSSRYLVKRTGEKVFLECVQDMDHENMFWYRQDPGLGLRLIYFSYDVKMKEKGDIPEGYSVSREKKERFSLILESASTNQTSMYLCASSLEQGGTNEQFFGPGTRLTVL.

The V call is TRBV30, the J call TRBJ1-2, with no clear D. V lost 1 base and J 8 bases, leaving 14 bases between the germline ends. The germline V gene encodes CDR1 GTSNPN and CDR2 SVGIG (reference sequence). This CDR3 spans 13 amino acids. As DNA, the CDR3 is TGTGCCTGGAGTGCCGGGTTGGACTGGGGCTACACCTTC. It encodes CAWSAGLDWGYTF.

V usage is TRBV7-3 and J usage is TRBJ2-5; weak D call: TRBD1 (6 bases). Trimming cost V 4 bases and J 2 bases, with 14 bases left between them. CDR1 is SGHTA, CDR2 FQGTGA, per germline. This CDR3 has 15 amino acids. For the CDR3, the DNA is TGTGCCAGCAGCTCACTCGACAGGCAACAAGAGACCCAGTACTTC. Amino acids: CASSSLDRQQETQYF.